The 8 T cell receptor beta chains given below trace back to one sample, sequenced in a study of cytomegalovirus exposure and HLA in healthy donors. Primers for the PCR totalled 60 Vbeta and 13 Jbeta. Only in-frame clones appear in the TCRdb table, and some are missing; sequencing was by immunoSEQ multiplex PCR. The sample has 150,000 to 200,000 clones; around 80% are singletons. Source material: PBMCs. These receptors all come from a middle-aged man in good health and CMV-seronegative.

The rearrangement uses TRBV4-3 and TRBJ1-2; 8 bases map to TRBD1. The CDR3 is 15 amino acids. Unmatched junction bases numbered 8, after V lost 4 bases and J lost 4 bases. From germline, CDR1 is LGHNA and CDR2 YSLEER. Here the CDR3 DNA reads TGCGCCAGCAGCCCCGGACAGGGCCCCTCCTATGGCTACACCTTC. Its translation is CASSPGQGPSYGYTF.

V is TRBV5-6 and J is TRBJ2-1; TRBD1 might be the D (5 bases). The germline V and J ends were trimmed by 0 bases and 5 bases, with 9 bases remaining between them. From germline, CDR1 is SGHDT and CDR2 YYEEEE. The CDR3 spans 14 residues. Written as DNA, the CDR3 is TGTGCCAGCAGCTTGGTAGGGGCGGACAATGAGCAGTTCTTC. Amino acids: CASSLVGADNEQFF.

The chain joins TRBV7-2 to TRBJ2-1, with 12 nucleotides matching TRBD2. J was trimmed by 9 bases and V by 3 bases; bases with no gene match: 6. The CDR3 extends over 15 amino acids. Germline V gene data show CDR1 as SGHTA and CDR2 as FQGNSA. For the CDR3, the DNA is TGTGCCAGCAGCTTTGATACTAGCGGGAGGTTTGAGCAGTTCTTC. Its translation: CASSFDTSGRFEQFF.

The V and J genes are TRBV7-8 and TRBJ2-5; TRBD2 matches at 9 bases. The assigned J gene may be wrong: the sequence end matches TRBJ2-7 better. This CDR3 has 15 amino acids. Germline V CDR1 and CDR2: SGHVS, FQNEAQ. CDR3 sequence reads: CASSTSGTSSYEQYF. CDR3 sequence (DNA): TGTGCCAGCAGCACCTCCGGGACTAGCTCATACGAGCAGTACTTC.

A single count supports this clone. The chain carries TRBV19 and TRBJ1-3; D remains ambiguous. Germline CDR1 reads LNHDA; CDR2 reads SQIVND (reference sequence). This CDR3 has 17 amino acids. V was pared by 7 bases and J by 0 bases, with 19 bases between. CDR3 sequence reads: CASTPRTASLSGNTIYF. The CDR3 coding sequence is TGTGCCAGTACCCCTCGTACAGCCAGTCTCTCTGGAAACACCATATATTTT.

CDR3 sequence: CASRPGGGPNYGYTF. CDR3 bases: TGTGCCAGCAGACCCGGCGGGGGGCCTAACTATGGCTACACCTTC. The rearrangement uses TRBV6-5 and TRBJ1-2; D possibly corresponds to TRBD1 (6 bases). The CDR3 covers 15 residues. The germline gives CDR1 MNHEY, CDR2 SVGAGI. Trimming took 6 bases from V and 0 from J, leaving 14 bases between them.

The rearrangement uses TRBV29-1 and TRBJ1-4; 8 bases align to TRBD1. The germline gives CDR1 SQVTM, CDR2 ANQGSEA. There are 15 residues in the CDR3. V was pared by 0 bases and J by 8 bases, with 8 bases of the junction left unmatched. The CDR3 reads CSVEDPQGAMEKLFF. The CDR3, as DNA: TGCAGCGTTGAAGATCCCCAGGGGGCTATGGAAAAACTGTTTTTT.

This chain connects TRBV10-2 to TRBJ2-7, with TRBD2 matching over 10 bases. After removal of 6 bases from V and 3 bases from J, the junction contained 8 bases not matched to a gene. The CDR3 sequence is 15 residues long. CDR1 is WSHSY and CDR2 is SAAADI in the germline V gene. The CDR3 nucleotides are TGCGCCAGCAGAGTGGGACTAGCGAGCAGCTACGAGCAGTACTTC. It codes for CASRVGLASSYEQYF.